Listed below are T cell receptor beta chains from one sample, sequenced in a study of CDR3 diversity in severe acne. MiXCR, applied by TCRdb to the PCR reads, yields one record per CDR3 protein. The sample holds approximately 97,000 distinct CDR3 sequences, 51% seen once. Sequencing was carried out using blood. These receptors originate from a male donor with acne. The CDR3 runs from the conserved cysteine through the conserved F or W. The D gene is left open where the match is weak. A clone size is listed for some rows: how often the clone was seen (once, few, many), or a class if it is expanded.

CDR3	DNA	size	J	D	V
CASSTIDWGQSTF	TGTGCCAGCAGCACGATCGACTGGGGGCAGTCCACCTTC	NA	TRBJ1-2	NA	TRBV7-3
CASSFSKGNQPQYF	TGTGCCAGCAGCTTTTCAAAGGGCAATCAGCCCCAGTACTTC	NA	TRBJ2-5	NA	TRBV7-2
CSARDLGLAGREQYF	TGCAGTGCTAGAGATCTGGGACTAGCGGGTCGGGAGCAGTACTTC	NA	TRBJ2-7	TRBD2	TRBV20-1
CASSTGNMNTEAFF	TGTGCCAGCAGTACCGGTAACATGAACACTGAAGCTTTCTTT	NA	TRBJ1-1	NA	TRBV12-3/TRBV12-4
CASSERTGMSLETQYF	TGTGCCAGCAGCGAACGGACAGGGATGAGTTTAGAGACCCAGTACTTC	NA	TRBJ2-5	TRBD1	TRBV7-9
CASSFGLASSGNEQFF	TGCGCCAGCAGCTTTGGACTAGCCTCCTCTGGGAATGAGCAGTTCTTC	NA	TRBJ2-1	TRBD2	TRBV5-1
CASSVADRGLYEQYF	TGTGCCAGCAGCGTAGCGGACAGGGGGCTATACGAGCAGTACTTC	many	TRBJ2-7	TRBD1	TRBV9
CASSQDRASRYEQYF	TGTGCCAGCAGCCAAGATCGAGCGAGCCGCTACGAGCAGTACTTC	many	TRBJ2-7	NA	TRBV4-2
CSATLGLGNEQYF	TGCAGTGCTACGTTAGGGTTGGGAAACGAGCAGTACTTC	NA	TRBJ2-7	NA	TRBV20-1
CSVAGSYQTQYF	TGCAGCGTTGCCGGGTCTTACCAGACCCAGTACTTC	NA	TRBJ2-5	NA	TRBV29-1
CASSYGTGRYSNQPQHF	TGTGCCAGCAGTTACGGGACAGGGAGATATAGCAATCAGCCCCAGCATTTT	many	TRBJ1-5	TRBD1	TRBV6-6
CASSLEGGRAYGYTIYF	TGTGCCAGCAGCTTAGAAGGGGGCAGGGCCTATGGCTACACCATATATTTT	NA	TRBJ1-3	TRBD1	TRBV7-8
CSARERKATNEKLFF	TGCAGTGCTAGAGAACGGAAAGCAACTAATGAAAAACTGTTTTTT	few	TRBJ1-4	NA	TRBV20-1
CASSLVPAHGSSPLHF	TGTGCCAGCAGCTTGGTACCGGCCCACGGTAGCTCACCCCTCCACTTT	many	TRBJ1-6	NA	TRBV5-5
CAWSVSSGQGDQPQHF	TGTGCCTGGAGTGTAAGCTCGGGACAGGGAGATCAGCCCCAGCATTTT	NA	TRBJ1-5	TRBD1	TRBV30
CASSPSGSPYEQYF	TGTGCCAGCAGCCCTAGCGGGAGTCCCTACGAGCAGTACTTC	NA	TRBJ2-7	TRBD2	TRBV7-9
CASRIAGAKNIQYF	TGTGCCAGCCGCATAGCGGGGGCCAAAAACATTCAGTACTTC	NA	TRBJ2-4	TRBD2	TRBV19
CASSYQRNSNYEQYF	TGTGCCAGCAGCTATCAGCGCAATTCTAACTACGAGCAGTACTTC	many	TRBJ2-7	NA	TRBV11-2
CASSLGQANNEQFF	TGCGCCAGCAGCCTGGGACAGGCGAACAATGAGCAGTTCTTC	NA	TRBJ2-1	TRBD1	TRBV5-1
CAISESGRQTEAFF	TGTGCCATCAGTGAGTCAGGTAGACAGACTGAAGCTTTCTTT	few	TRBJ1-1	NA	TRBV10-3
CASSQDLLGGSEYEQYF	TGCGCCAGCAGCCAAGATCTGCTAGGGGGGAGTGAATACGAGCAGTACTTC	NA	TRBJ2-7	NA	TRBV5-5
CSVIGTGVQETQYF	TGCAGCGTTATTGGGACAGGGGTGCAAGAGACCCAGTACTTC	NA	TRBJ2-5	TRBD1	TRBV29-1
CSASGRSSTDTQYF	TGCAGTGCTAGCGGGAGGTCTAGCACAGATACGCAGTATTTT	many	TRBJ2-3	TRBD2	TRBV20-1
CATSDGRDSNQPQHF	TGTGCCACCAGTGATGGGAGGGACTCAAATCAGCCCCAGCATTTT	NA	TRBJ1-5	NA	TRBV24-1
CASGIGDTQYF	TGCGCCAGCGGAATAGGAGATACGCAGTATTTT	NA	TRBJ2-3	NA	TRBV10-2
CASSFPGGEKLFF	TGTGCCAGCAGCTTCCCGGGGGGCGAAAAACTGTTTTTT	NA	TRBJ1-4	NA	TRBV7-9
CASSPGRVQYF	TGTGCCAGCAGTCCGGGGCGGGTGCAGTATTTT	few	TRBJ2-3	NA	TRBV25-1
CASSSDRGLHTEAFF	TGTGCCAGCAGTTCCGACAGGGGACTACACACTGAAGCTTTCTTT	NA	TRBJ1-1	TRBD1	TRBV28
CASSWDYNEQFF	TGTGCCAGCAGTTGGGACTACAATGAGCAGTTCTTC	NA	TRBJ2-1	NA	TRBV12-3/TRBV12-4
CASSGVAGGYEQFF	TGTGCCAGTAGTGGGGTAGCGGGGGGTTATGAGCAGTTCTTC	many	TRBJ2-1	TRBD2	TRBV19
CATSDSGTYEQYF	TGTGCCACCAGTGATAGCGGGACTTACGAGCAGTACTTC	many	TRBJ2-7	TRBD2	TRBV24-1
CASSPRTTYEQYF	TGTGCCAGCAGTCCTAGGACAACTTACGAGCAGTACTTC	many	TRBJ2-7	NA	TRBV28
CSVAAVTEAFF	TGCAGCGTTGCGGCAGTCACTGAAGCTTTCTTT	few	TRBJ1-1	NA	TRBV29-1
CAISFERTGWGQPQHF	TGTGCCATCAGTTTTGAACGGACAGGGTGGGGTCAGCCCCAGCATTTT	once	TRBJ1-5	TRBD1	TRBV10-3
CASSQVLDASGTQYF	TGTGCCAGCAGCCAAGTATTAGACGCCTCAGGGACCCAGTACTTC	NA	TRBJ2-5	NA	TRBV25-1
CSAREGYSNQPQHF	TGCAGTGCTCGAGAGGGGTATAGCAATCAGCCCCAGCATTTT	many	TRBJ1-5	NA	TRBV20-1
CASSSQTSVYFCAISGGATEFF	NA	NA	TRBJ2-1	NA	TRBV7-6
CASTTRVEAFF	TGTGCCAGCACCACCAGGGTCGAAGCTTTCTTT	NA	TRBJ1-1	NA	TRBV2
CATSDSLAGVYNEQFF	TGTGCCACCAGTGATAGTCTAGCGGGAGTCTACAATGAGCAGTTCTTC	many	TRBJ2-1	TRBD2	TRBV24-1
CASSEVRPSTDTQYF	TGTGCCAGCAGTGAGGTACGGCCCAGCACAGATACGCAGTATTTT	NA	TRBJ2-3	NA	TRBV2
CASSEEAGRSGNTIYF	TGTGCCAGCAGTGAAGAGGCAGGGCGGAGTGGAAACACCATATATTTT	NA	TRBJ1-3	NA	TRBV6-1
CASSPSRTGGSETQYF	TGTGCCAGCAGCCCCTCCCGGACAGGGGGATCGGAGACCCAGTACTTC	NA	TRBJ2-5	TRBD1	TRBV11-2
CASSESPGTDLNYGYTF	TGTGCCAGCAGTGAATCACCCGGGACAGACCTTAACTATGGCTACACCTTC	NA	TRBJ1-2	TRBD1	TRBV25-1
CSARDSLRDEAFF	TGCAGTGCTAGGGACAGCCTTAGGGATGAAGCTTTCTTT	few	TRBJ1-1	NA	TRBV20-1
CASSRLLTAENTF	TGTGCCAGCAGCCGACTATTGACAGCGGAGAACACCTTC	NA	TRBJ1-2	NA	TRBV14
CASSLRGDRGRETQYF	TGTGCCAGCAGCCTGAGAGGGGACAGGGGAAGGGAGACCCAGTACTTC	many	TRBJ2-5	TRBD1	TRBV2
CASKQYQTYNEQFF	TGTGCCAGCAAACAATACCAGACTTACAATGAGCAGTTCTTC	many	TRBJ2-1	NA	TRBV19
CSARGELYEQYF	TGCAGTGCTAGGGGGGAACTTTACGAGCAGTACTTC	NA	TRBJ2-7	NA	TRBV20-1
CASSASEAFF	TGTGCCAGCAGTGCTTCTGAAGCTTTCTTT	few	TRBJ1-1	NA	TRBV2
CASSFPGGSEEKLFF	TGTGCCAGCAGTTTCCCGGGAGGATCGGAGGAAAAACTGTTTTTT	NA	TRBJ1-4	NA	TRBV12-3/TRBV12-4
CSVVLHNNQFF	TGCAGCGTTGTTCTTCACAATAATCAGTTCTTC	NA	TRBJ2-1	NA	TRBV29-1
CATSDSANTYNEQFF	TGTGCCACCAGTGATTCTGCGAATACCTACAATGAGCAGTTCTTC	many	TRBJ2-1	NA	TRBV24-1
CASSIDLQSRDGYTF	TGTGCCAGTAGTATAGATCTCCAGTCCCGAGATGGCTACACCTTC	NA	TRBJ1-2	NA	TRBV19
CASSDLIPDLSGANVLTF	TGTGCCAGCAGTGACTTAATCCCCGACCTCTCTGGGGCCAACGTCCTGACTTTC	few	TRBJ2-6	NA	TRBV25-1
CASSTSFTSEIDEQYF	TGCGCCAGCAGCACCAGTTTTACGAGCGAGATTGACGAGCAGTACTTC	NA	TRBJ2-7	NA	TRBV10-1